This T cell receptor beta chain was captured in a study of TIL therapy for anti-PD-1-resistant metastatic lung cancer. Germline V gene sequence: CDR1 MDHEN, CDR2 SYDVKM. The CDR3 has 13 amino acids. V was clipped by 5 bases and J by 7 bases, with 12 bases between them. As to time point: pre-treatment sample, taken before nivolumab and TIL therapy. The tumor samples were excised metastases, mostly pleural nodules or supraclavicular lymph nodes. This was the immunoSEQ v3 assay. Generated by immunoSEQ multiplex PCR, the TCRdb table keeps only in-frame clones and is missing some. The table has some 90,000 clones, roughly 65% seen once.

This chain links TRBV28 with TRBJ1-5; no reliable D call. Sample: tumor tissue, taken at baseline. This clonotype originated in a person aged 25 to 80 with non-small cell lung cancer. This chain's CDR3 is CASSLEFLQPQHF. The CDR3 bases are TGTGCCAGCAGTCTGGAGTTCCTACAGCCCCAGCATTTT.